A selection of T cell receptor beta chains follows, all from one sample in a study of blood T cell repertoires in COVID-19. Sequencing was performed with immunoSEQ multiplex PCR; in TCRdb, only in-frame clones are kept and a portion is missing. The sample holds some 200,000 clones, 78% seen once. Sequencing used PBMCs or T cells enriched from blood (not recorded which). These receptors were collected from a woman in her fifties or sixties who had recovered from COVID-19. CDR3s include the opening cysteine and the closing phenylalanine or tryptophan. A D gene is named only where the DNA matches it firmly. Expanded clones are given a class, and other clones once, few, many or no size at all.

TRBD1 | TRBJ2-7 | NA | TRBV28 | CASSTTGTGAREQYF | TGTGCCAGCAGCACCACCGGGACAGGGGCACGGGAGCAGTACTTC
NA | TRBJ2-2 | NA | TRBV29-1 | CSVELGVGAGELFF | TGCAGCGTTGAGTTAGGGGTCGGTGCCGGGGAGCTGTTTTTT
TRBD1 | TRBJ2-7 | NA | TRBV29-1 | CSAGTEYEQYF | TGCAGCGCCGGGACAGAGTACGAGCAGTACTTC
NA | TRBJ1-2 | NA | TRBV3-1/TRBV3-2 | CASSPQGSTYGYTF | TGTGCCAGCAGTCCCCAGGGGAGCACGTATGGCTACACCTTC
NA | TRBJ2-7 | NA | TRBV28 | CASSFLRGSSYEQYF | TGTGCCAGCAGTTTCTTGCGGGGAAGCTCCTACGAGCAGTACTTC
NA | TRBJ2-7 | NA | TRBV7-9 | CASSLAQGRYYEQYF | TGTGCCAGCAGCTTAGCCCAGGGGCGGTACTACGAGCAGTACTTC
NA | TRBJ1-4 | NA | TRBV11-1 | CASSLGQNEKLFF | TGTGCCAGCAGCTTAGGCCAGAATGAAAAACTGTTTTTT
TRBD1 | TRBJ2-7 | NA | TRBV24-1 | CATSESTGGGEQYF | TGTGCCACCAGTGAGTCGACAGGGGGAGGCGAGCAGTACTTC
NA | TRBJ2-5 | few | TRBV30 | CAWDRHIEETQYF | TGTGCCTGGGACAGACACATCGAGGAGACCCAGTACTTC
TRBD1 | TRBJ1-4 | few | TRBV28 | CASSPPGQGTEKLFF | TGTGCCAGCAGTCCTCCGGGACAGGGGACTGAAAAACTGTTTTTT